The text below deals with one T cell receptor (beta chain). What it binds is not known. These data belong to a study of shared clonotypes between healthy human individuals. Genomic DNA (from each subset) was split evenly across several immunoSEQ plates. Assay: immunoSEQ multiplex PCR; the TCRdb copy retains only in-frame clones and omits some. The data show roughly 1,800,000 clones, with about 94% seen just once and more than 0.9% held by the top ten. Germline V lookup: CDR1 SGHKS, CDR2 YYEKEE (reference sequence). The ends were cut back, 0 bases at V and 6 bases at J, with 12 bases in the middle. The CDR3 is made up of 14 amino acids. General study results and limits: Memory subsets generally showed smaller estimated richness than naive subsets did. Clonotype sharing among donors likely depends on sequencing depth.

It was CD45RO-negative cells, positively selected for CCR7, that made up naive CD8 cells, with terminally differentiated effector memory CD45RA+ cells excluded. The TCR was taken from a man between 18 and 29 years old in good health. The sequenced sample was naive CD8+ T cells sorted from blood. The chain employs TRBV5-5 and TRBJ1-1; D may be TRBD1 (6 bases). CDR3 in amino acids: CASSLVRGGPEAFF. The CDR3 region has the DNA TGTGCCAGCAGCTTGGTACGGGGGGGCCCTGAAGCTTTCTTT.